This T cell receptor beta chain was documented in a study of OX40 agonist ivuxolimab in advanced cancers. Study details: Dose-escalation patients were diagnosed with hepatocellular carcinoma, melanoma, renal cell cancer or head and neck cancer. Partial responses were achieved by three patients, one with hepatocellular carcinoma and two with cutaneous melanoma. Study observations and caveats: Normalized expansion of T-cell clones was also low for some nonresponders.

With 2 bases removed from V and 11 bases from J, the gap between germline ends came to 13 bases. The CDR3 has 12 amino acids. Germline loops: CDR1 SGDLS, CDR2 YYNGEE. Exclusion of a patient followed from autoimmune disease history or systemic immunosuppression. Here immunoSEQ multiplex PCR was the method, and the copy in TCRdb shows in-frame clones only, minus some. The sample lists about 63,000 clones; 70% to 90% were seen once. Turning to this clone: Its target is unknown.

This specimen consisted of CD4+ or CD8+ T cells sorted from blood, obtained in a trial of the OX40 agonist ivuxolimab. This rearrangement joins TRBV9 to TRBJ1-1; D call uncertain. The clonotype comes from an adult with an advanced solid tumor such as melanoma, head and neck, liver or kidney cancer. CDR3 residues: CASSVAGGSAFF. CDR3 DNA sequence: TGTGCCAGCAGCGTGGCAGGTGGATCGGCTTTCTTT.